The 26 T cell receptor beta chains given below trace back to one sample, sequenced in a study of T cell repertoires in cytomegalovirus infection. TCRdb called the reads again in MiXCR, with one record for every CDR3 protein. Of 450,000 to 550,000 distinct CDR3 sequences in the sample, approximately 15% were seen once. The sample was CD8+ T cells from PBMCs. These receptor sequences come from a human donor in good health (CMV status not recorded). Some clones in this sample may be carry-over from other donors' samples.

The sample holds a few counts of this clonotype. The genes are TRBV27 and TRBJ1-5; the D gene is possibly TRBD1 (5 bases). Looked up from germline, CDR1 is MNHEY and CDR2 is SMNVEV (reference sequence). V lost 4 bases and J lost 5, with 9 bases in between. The CDR3 spans 13 residues. The CDR3 coding sequence is TGTGCCAGCAGTTGGGGCAGGGATCAGCCCCAGCATTTT. This translates into CASSWGRDQPQHF.

A few counts support this clonotype. This chain links TRBV4-1 with TRBJ1-5; D may be TRBD1 (6 bases). This CDR3 spans 16 amino acids. Germline assignment: CDR1 MGHRA and CDR2 YSYEKL. V shed 0 bases and J shed 5 bases, with 14 bases lying between them. CDR3 nucleotide sequence: TGCGCCAGCAGCCAAGATGCGCGGGGGGGCTATCAGCCCCAGCATTTT. Amino acid sequence: CASSQDARGGYQPQHF.

The chain joins TRBV7-8 to TRBJ1-1; D not resolved. V lost 5 bases, J lost 4 bases, and 11 bases lay in between. This CDR3 is 13 amino acids long. Germline values: CDR1 SGHVS, CDR2 FQNEAQ. The CDR3 spells CASSPGRTTEAFF. CDR3 nucleotides: TGTGCCAGCAGCCCAGGACGGACCACTGAAGCTTTCTTT.

A few counts support this clonotype. This sequence joins TRBV2 and TRBJ2-3; 7 nucleotides align to TRBD1. Germline CDR1 reads SNHLY; CDR2 reads FYNNEI. This CDR3 contains 15 residues. Trimming took 4 bases from V and 2 from J; bases not matched to a gene: 6. CDR3 in amino acids: CASSGSGQVTDTQYF. The CDR3 DNA is TGTGCCAGCAGTGGGTCCGGACAGGTCACAGATACGCAGTATTTT.

There are many counts of this clonotype. This sequence joins TRBV7-9 and TRBJ2-3; TRBD1 might be the D (7 bases). The CDR3 sequence is 14 residues long. Trimming removed 6 bases at V and 3 bases at J, with 13 bases between. Germline CDR1 reads SEHNR; CDR2 reads FQNEAQ (reference sequence). In DNA form, the CDR3 reads TGTGCCAGCAGTACACAGGGGAGGACAGATACGCAGTATTTT. Translated, it gives CASSTQGRTDTQYF.

This clonotype was seen at least ten times. The chain joins TRBV12-3 or TRBV12-4 to TRBJ1-4; D is perhaps TRBD1 (5 bases). Between the trimmed V and J ends, which lost 5 bases and 10 bases, there was a span of 20 bases. The CDR3 runs 15 residues. This chain's CDR3 is CASSDPGTAFPKLFF. The CDR3 region has the DNA TGTGCCAGCAGTGACCCCGGGACTGCGTTTCCAAAACTGTTTTTT.

In its sample, this clonotype was seen many times. The chain links TRBV12-3 or TRBV12-4 to TRBJ1-2; the D is unclear. The ends were cut back, 3 bases at V and 7 bases at J, with 6 bases in the middle. CDR3 length equals 11 residues. This chain's CDR3 is CASSFSRGYTF. CDR3 DNA sequence: TGTGCCAGCAGTTTTAGTCGTGGCTACACCTTC.

V and J are TRBV15 and TRBJ1-2; 12 bases line up with TRBD1. The CDR3 is 14 amino acids. Germline CDR1 is LNHNV and CDR2 is YYDKDF (reference sequence). The junction had 6 bases not matched to a gene; V was cut back by 7 bases and J by 6 bases. In nucleotides, the CDR3 is TGTGCCACCACCCGGGACAGGGGGCCAGATGGCTACACCTTC. It encodes CATTRDRGPDGYTF.

In its sample, this clonotype was seen many times. J is TRBJ2-2 and V is TRBV7-3; the match to TRBD2 covers 14 bases. CDR3 length equals 18 residues. Germline values: CDR1 SGHTA, CDR2 FQGTGA. Losses at the gene ends were 0 bases for V and 6 bases for J; bases not matched to a gene: 6. In DNA form, the CDR3 reads TGTGCCAGCAGCTTAACGGGGACTAGCGGGAGAGCCGCCGGGGAGCTGTTTTTT. Protein: CASSLTGTSGRAAGELFF.

Notes on this clonotype: A read error is likely, as this CDR3 ends without the conserved phenylalanine or tryptophan. The chain carries TRBV27 and TRBJ2-1, with TRBD2 identical over 12 bases. The CDR3 extends over 18 amino acids. In germline, CDR1 is MNHEY, CDR2 SMNVEV (reference sequence). The CDR3 sequence is CASSFLYTSGGIDNDQFL. The CDR3 DNA is TGTGCCAGCAGTTTTCTCTATACTAGCGGGGGGATAGACAATGATCAGTTCTTA.

This clonotype occurred many times. This chain links TRBV7-8 with TRBJ2-7, with a weak D call TRBD1 (5 bases). The CDR3 extends over 16 amino acids. Trimming took off 5 bases at V and 5 bases at J, with 22 bases between the two ends. Per the germline V gene, CDR1 is SGHVS and CDR2 is FQNEAQ. The CDR3 region has the DNA TGTGCCAGCAGCCTACAGGTTGCCCCCCCATATGACGAGCAGTACTTC. Protein sequence: CASSLQVAPPYDEQYF.

This clonotype appeared many times. The chain links TRBV7-9 to TRBJ2-5, with 9 positions matching TRBD1. The V and J ends lost 3 bases and 5 bases, in that order; junction bases with no gene match: 7. CDR1 and CDR2 from the germline V gene are SEHNR and FQNEAQ (reference sequence). The CDR3 is made up of 15 amino acids. For the CDR3, the DNA is TGTGCCAGCAGCTTGGTACAGGGGGCGGAGGAGACCCAGTACTTC. Translating it yields CASSLVQGAEETQYF. Combining the CDR3 with reference TRBV7-9 and TRBJ2-5 gives the whole variable domain DTGVSQNPRHKITKRGQNVTFRCDPISEHNRLYWYRQTLGQGPEFLTYFQNEAQLEKSRLLSDRFSAERPKGSFSTLEIQRTEQGDSAMYLCASSLVQGAEETQYFGPGTRLLVL.

This clonotype showed up just a few times. The chain combines TRBV28 with TRBJ2-5; D perhaps matches TRBD1 (6 bases). The CDR3 has 18 amino acids. The V end was cut by 4 bases, the J end by 5 bases, with 26 bases between. CDR1 and CDR2 from the germline V gene are MDHEN and SYDVKM. Here the CDR3 reads CASSSDRILATLGETQYF. CDR3 nucleotides: TGTGCCAGCAGTTCAGACAGGATCTTGGCCACCCTTGGGGAGACCCAGTACTTC.

The chain joins TRBV28 to TRBJ1-5; 7 bases are a match to TRBD1. This CDR3 comprises 17 residues. V trimming: 4 bases; J trimming: 1 base; junction bases outside the gene matches: 10. From germline, CDR1 is MDHEN and CDR2 SYDVKM. The CDR3 sequence is CASSSRPMTGSNQPQHF. In DNA, the CDR3 is TGTGCCAGCAGTTCGAGACCTATGACAGGGAGCAATCAGCCCCAGCATTTT.

This chain links TRBV10-3 with TRBJ2-7, with unresolved D. V lost 4 bases to trimming and J lost 0 bases, with 13 bases between them. The length of the CDR3 is 15 residues. Germline assignment: CDR1 ENHRY and CDR2 SYGVKD. The CDR3 DNA reads TGTGCCATCAGTGCTGAGACGTCGAGCTCCTACGAGCAGTACTTC. This translates into CAISAETSSSYEQYF.

The V and J genes are TRBV5-4 and TRBJ2-7; TRBD1 matches 7 bases. Trimming removed 5 bases from V and 2 bases from J; junction bases left unmatched: 7. From germline, CDR1 is SGHNT and CDR2 YYREEE (reference sequence). The CDR3 has 14 amino acids. Written as DNA, the CDR3 is TGTGCCAGCAGTTACGGGACAGAGCCCTACGAGCAGTACTTC. Protein product: CASSYGTEPYEQYF.

This clonotype has more than one count but fewer than ten. V is TRBV2 and J is TRBJ2-1; the D gene is possibly TRBD1 (6 bases). Trimming removed 8 bases at V and 10 bases at J, with 18 bases between. The CDR3 consists of 13 residues. Germline CDR1 is SNHLY and CDR2 is FYNNEI. CDR3 nucleotide sequence: TGTGCCAGCGGCTCGGGGACACGGATCGAGCAGTTCTTC. Amino acids: CASGSGTRIEQFF.

This clonotype has a count of ten or more. The chain has TRBV7-2 and TRBJ2-7; 7 nucleotides align to TRBD2. V trimming: 1 base; J trimming: 7 bases; junction bases outside the gene matches: 10. This CDR3 contains 15 residues. Germline V gives CDR1 SGHTA, CDR2 FQGNSA. Here the CDR3 DNA reads TGTGCCAGCAGCTTAGATATGGGAGGGTCCCGGGAGCAGTACTTC. The encoded protein is CASSLDMGGSREQYF.

Notes on this clonotype: A much larger clone is a single base away; this may be a read error. This is likely a read error, given that the CDR3 carries no conserved phenylalanine or tryptophan at its end. The chain couples TRBV28 to TRBJ2-7; D may be TRBD1 or TRBD2 (5 bases each). The germline V gene has CDR1 MDHEN and CDR2 SYDVKM. This CDR3 has 15 amino acids. V lost 6 bases and J lost 3, with 18 bases in between. This CDR3 reads CASSPPGTNLYEQYY. In DNA, the CDR3 is TGTGCCAGCAGCCCACCCGGGACGAACCTCTACGAGCAGTACTAC.

This clonotype was seen at least ten times. V and J are TRBV7-3 and TRBJ1-1, with D tentatively TRBD1 (5 bases). CDR1 is SGHTA, CDR2 FQGTGA, per germline. The length of the CDR3 is 16 residues. V lost 5 bases and J 0 bases, leaving 16 bases between the germline ends. CDR3 loop: CASSPGVGYVNTEAFF. CDR3 DNA sequence: TGTGCCAGCAGCCCGGGGGTCGGCTACGTGAACACTGAAGCTTTCTTT.

The chain has TRBV5-6 and TRBJ2-3; perhaps D is TRBD1 or TRBD2 (5 bases each). Per germline, CDR1 SGHDT and CDR2 YYEEEE. V was clipped by 0 bases and J by 11 bases, with 10 bases between them. This CDR3 has 12 amino acids. As DNA, the CDR3 is TGTGCCAGCAGCTTGGGAAAGGGGAGGCAGTATTTT. Its protein is CASSLGKGRQYF. The entire variable domain, with the rest obtained from reference TRBV5-6 and TRBJ2-3, is as follows: DAGVTQSPTHLIKTRGQQVTLRCSPKSGHDTVSWYQQALGQGPQFIFQYYEEEERQRGNFPDRFSGHQFPNYSSELNVNALLLGDSALYLCASSLGKGRQYFGPGTRLTVL.

As concerns this clonotype: A read error may be the cause here, since a much bigger clone is one base away. This chain uses TRBV27 with TRBJ1-2; TRBD1 is a possible D gene (6 bases). This CDR3 is 14 amino acids long. Germline assignment: CDR1 MNHEY and CDR2 SMNVEV (reference sequence). Trimming shortened V by 3 bases and J by 2 bases, and 10 bases separated the two germline ends. CDR3 loop: CASSFYGQNYGYTF. The CDR3 DNA reads as TGTGCCAGCAGTTTCTACGGACAGAACTATGGCTACACCTTC.

This clonotype came up many times. The genes are TRBV7-9 and TRBJ1-2, with a tentative D call TRBD1 (6 bases). Trimming pared 5 bases from V and 0 bases from J, leaving 13 bases between. From germline, CDR1 is SEHNR and CDR2 FQNEAQ (reference sequence). The CDR3 is 15 amino acids. The CDR3 loop is CASSPEGGANYGYTF. In DNA, the CDR3 is TGTGCCAGCAGCCCCGAGGGGGGAGCTAACTATGGCTACACCTTC.

The chain couples TRBV4-1 to TRBJ1-3, with TRBD1 as a possible D gene (5 bases). The CDR3 consists of 19 residues. V was cut by 0 bases and J by 1 base, with 19 bases left in between. CDR1 is MGHRA, CDR2 YSYEKL, per germline. The CDR3 here is CASSQEGLGGSLSGNTIYF. The CDR3 DNA follows: TGCGCCAGCAGCCAAGAGGGACTTGGGGGAAGTCTATCTGGAAACACCATATATTTT.

This clonotype has ten or more counts. V usage is TRBV5-6 and J usage is TRBJ1-1; possible D gene TRBD1, 5 bases. Per germline, CDR1 SGHDT and CDR2 YYEEEE. This CDR3 is built from 13 residues. Trimming took 1 base from V and 4 from J, leaving 8 bases between them. CDR3 DNA sequence: TGTGCCAGCAGCTTGTTAGGGGTCACTGAAGCTTTCTTT. Protein: CASSLLGVTEAFF. The full variable domain, completed using reference TRBV5-6 and TRBJ1-1, is DAGVTQSPTHLIKTRGQQVTLRCSPKSGHDTVSWYQQALGQGPQFIFQYYEEEERQRGNFPDRFSGHQFPNYSSELNVNALLLGDSALYLCASSLLGVTEAFFGQGTRLTVV.

This clonotype was seen ten or more times. This chain connects TRBV7-8 to TRBJ1-6; D perhaps matches TRBD1 (5 bases). Deletions cut 10 bases from V and 5 bases from J, with 18 bases between. The CDR3 consists of 15 residues. The germline gives CDR1 SGHVS, CDR2 FQNEAQ. CDR3 region: CAITTRQRNNSPLHF. The DNA of the CDR3 is TGTGCCATCACAACGAGACAGAGAAATAATTCACCCCTCCACTTT.